The present entry profiles one TCR beta chain with its context. What antigen it recognizes has not been identified. Base qualities are not recorded, but no much larger clone differs from it by a single base. These data originate in a study of cytomegalovirus exposure and HLA in healthy donors (dated by TCRdb to 2015 to 2018). Some background on the complete study: An earlier analysis of about 530 of the donors reported under 300 Gb of sequence data and about 120 million unique TCR beta sequences obtained from about 200 million T cells. An early release covering 550 to 650 HLA-typed donors comprised approximately 300 gigabases of sequencing data and 65 million to 100 million unique TCR sequences. The genetic ancestry cluster associated with self-reported Caucasian donors included over 80% of the roughly 390 genotyped donors. The study aimed to test whether cataloging public T cell receptors could reveal signatures of past pathogen exposure. The T cell repertoires of 670 or so subjects were profiled by immunosequencing and related to cytomegalovirus serostatus. Besides the first cohort of approximately 670 subjects, a separate validation cohort made up of roughly 130 different subjects was used. To predict cytomegalovirus infection status, the study brought together high-throughput TCR immunosequencing, statistical association of individual TCRs with disease status, and machine learning. In a later analysis, previously published TCR beta repertoires from hundreds of donors were re-analyzed and high-resolution HLA genotyping was added so that TCR occurrence patterns could be studied. The later analysis used no new phenotypic data to find candidate immune exposures, relying instead on TCR beta sequences and their occurrence across donors. In an earlier analysis of 500 to 650 of the donors, high-throughput TCR beta sequencing was used to judge whether each TCR beta V gene segment behaved as functional or pseudogenic. Donor age, sex, ethnicity and CMV serostatus were compiled together with the repertoire data. A later genetic analysis used genome-wide SNP genotypes for about three fifths of the 666 donors, treating that subset as a discovery cohort. Every discovery cohort repertoire had been produced on one sequencing platform. Class I and class II HLA loci were covered by the typing at four-digit resolution. The number of typed donors differed by locus: roughly 629-640 for A, B, C, DRB1 and DQB1; approximately 520 for DQA1; some 590 for DPA1; and about 450 for DPB1. Four to six DR-DQ haplotypes were handled as single units for association and clustering, since linkage in the cohort was strong. Across 300 to 400 genotyped donors of the cohort, an average of roughly 200,000 unique TCR beta nucleotide sequences per donor were sequenced, and roughly a sixth of those sequences were non-productive. Broad study findings and their caveats: In a later analysis, some 18,000 TCR beta sequences were associated with specific HLA alleles at a false discovery rate of 0.05. The earlier analysis of about 600 of the donors excluded roughly 16 rarely observed V segments, including chromosome 9 orphons, because counts were too low. The authors suggested that the approach could potentially be extended to other disease states and immunological phenotypes. In both the original and validation cohorts, the classifier was reported to diagnose cytomegalovirus status with high specificity and sensitivity. A cluster of highly shared sequence variants was judged likely to be a technical artifact of the sequencing pipeline. The cohort was sequenced for TCR beta chains only, and without alpha or paired-chain data the features that could be detected were limited. In a later analysis, HLA-associated TCR beta chains were found to be more clonally expanded and to have lower generation probabilities than equally common non-associated chains. A few of the identified cytomegalovirus-associated TCR beta chains were confirmed in vitro to be specific for cytomegalovirus antigens. When HLA alleles, especially DR and DQ, strongly co-occurred, TCR associations were difficult to assign to individual alleles. In a later analysis, several top co-occurrence clusters were reported to appear linked to parvovirus B19, influenza, CMV and Epstein-Barr virus. Correlated functional status among segregating V segments might reflect linkage disequilibrium, but an unknown experimental factor could not be ruled out. Because HLA typing was missing for some donors at each locus, association tests included only the typed subset. Most CMV-associated TCR beta chains appeared to be HLA-restricted in a later analysis, and the HLA associations seemed to be driven largely by CMV exposure. A further reported finding was that TCR beta sequences accurately predicted the HLA-A and HLA-B alleles for most subjects in the first cohort. Most TCR sequences were observed very rarely across donors, whereas some public TCRs were present in many individuals. The presence/absence analyses assumed that sequencing depth was roughly uniform across donors, and that assumption may not be true. Compared with the approximately 600-donor mean, donors in an Asian-associated ancestry cluster had fewer N-insertions in productive TCRs, according to a later genetic analysis. Broadly in line with IMGT annotations, most TCR beta V segments showed up in productive rearrangements about 87% or about 30% of the time in an earlier analysis of some 590 of the donors. In a later analysis, TCR association rates were found to vary across HLA loci, with the most associated TCRs seen for DRB1 alleles and the fewest for HLA-C alleles. An association between a missense DCLRE1C variant and V-gene and J-gene trimming of TCR beta chains was found in a later genetic analysis and replicated in an independent cohort. CMV serostatus was the only immune exposure information available for the cohort. The study gave a list of about 150 TCR beta chains associated with cytomegalovirus.

Receptor amplification or capture employed the immunoSEQ multiplex PCR assay. A mixture of 60 forward primers for TCR Vbeta segments and 13 reverse primers for TCR Jbeta segments was used in the multiplex PCR. A multiplex PCR assay on genomic DNA amplified the CDR3 region of rearranged TCR beta genes. Amplified TCR beta libraries were sequenced as 87-base-pair reads on the Illumina HiSeq System. The paper's processing steps were these. Across the 700 or so repertoires, a later analysis counted tens of millions of unique TCR beta chains, around 11 million of which were shared by at least two donors. Raw reads were error-corrected and collapsed into unique sequences with a nearest-neighbor algorithm that merged closely related sequences to remove PCR and sequencing errors. V, D and J gene segments were assigned by aligning CDR3 sequences to IMGT reference sequences. For a sequence to be retained, at least a six-nucleotide match to both a V gene segment and a J gene segment was required. A rearrangement counted as productive if the CDR3 had no stop codons and remained in frame with V and J, and every other rearrangement counted as non-productive. CDR3 was defined according to IMGT convention as the region running from the second conserved V-encoded cysteine to the conserved J-encoded phenylalanine. Sequences without an unambiguous match to a single V gene segment were excluded from the earlier analysis of over 500 of the donors. An earlier analysis of 587 of the donors classified V segments as functional when productive rearrangements were above 56.7% and as segregating when the standard deviation between donors was above 5%. A statistical classification framework was built for diagnosing cytomegalovirus status from the catalog of TCR beta chain sequences. A later analysis assigned V and J genes by comparing TCR nucleotide sequences with IMGT/GENE-DB human TR gene sequences. Using the TCRdist pipeline, a later analysis assigned CDR3 sequences along with most-parsimonious VDJ recombination scenarios. A later analysis defined each TCR beta chain by its CDR3 amino acid sequence plus V-gene family, and excluded reads lacking a unique V-gene family. As a way to deal with suspected cross-contamination and a sequencing artifact, a later analysis dropped approximately 570 nucleotide sequences that were highly shared and had low generation probability. For each public chain, a later analysis derived a clonal expansion index from normalized ranks of inferred template counts within each repertoire. Generation probabilities in a later analysis came from a VDJ recombination model fitted to out-of-frame rearrangements, and those results were checked against IGoR. Hypergeometric tests were used in a later analysis to score TCR-TCR, TCR-HLA and TCR-CMV co-occurrence, with a repertoire-size bias correction applied to the TCR pairs. A later analysis estimated false discovery rates by permuting HLA or CMV assignments 20 times. In a later analysis, co-occurring TCRs were grouped using DBSCAN, and TCRdist sequence similarity was added for clustering within HLA-allele-positive subsets. For co-occurrence clustering, repertoires with fewer than 30,000 or more than 120,000 public chains were excluded, along with five repertoires with anomalous nucleotide sharing. In TCRdb, the immuneACCESS table is reduced to in-frame sequences with V and J assigned. These tables do not hold every clone; where another copy was compared, an unresolved V gene accounts for under half, and the others remain unexplained. That table is the source of V, J and clone size, and D and trimming were worked out from the DNA. The sample table shows 150,000 to 200,000 clones, and about three quarters are seen once. Roughly 6% of the sample belongs to the ten largest clones.

The cohort consisted of 670 or so healthy bone marrow donors. At the time of sampling, every cohort member was nominally healthy, though immune exposures that went unrecorded were likely present. The donor was CMV seropositive and was included in the group of 270 or so seropositive cohort members. A peripheral blood sample was provided by each donor, and peripheral blood mononuclear cells were used for TCR beta sequencing. The Qiagen DNeasy Blood Extraction Kit was used to extract genomic DNA from the blood cell samples. The sequenced sample consisted of PBMCs. This TCR derives from a middle-aged man in good health and CMV-seropositive.

The DNA sequence is given as TGTGCCACCAGCAGGGACAGTGTGACAGATACGCAGTATTTT. Its translation reads: CATSRDSVTDTQYF. This chain is built from TRBV15 and TRBJ2-3, and the D gene may be TRBD1, 6 bases matching. From its cysteine to its phenylalanine, the CDR3 spans 14 amino acids. CDR3 DNA only is kept here, 42 bases in frame from base 1. Based on the germline V gene (reference sequence), the CDR1 and CDR2 sequences are LNHNV and YYDKDF. Between the V and J ends, shortened by 3 bases and 3 bases respectively, the junction contains 10 bases.